This TCR beta chain was identified in a study of blood T cell repertoires in COVID-19. The ends were cut back, 3 bases at V and 7 bases at J, with 20 bases in the middle. Germline-derived CDR1 and CDR2 are MNHEY and SVGAGI. The CDR3 runs 16 residues. Per the original methods: The authors estimated nucleated cell counts from reference gene primer amplification. Repertoires were generated with immunoSEQ multiplex PCR, while TCRdb's copy carries only in-frame clones and drops some. Clonal size and the V and J genes are those of that table, whereas D and trimming came from the DNA. This table has about 13,000 clones, around 80% appearing once.

This chain uses TRBV6-5 with TRBJ2-3, with a possible D match to TRBD1 (6 bases). This sequence was found in a human donor in a cohort sampled during active COVID-19. Sequenced material: peripheral blood. This chain's CDR3 is CASSYVGTSAMNTQYF. CDR3 DNA sequence: TGTGCCAGCAGTTATGTTGGGACATCGGCTATGAATACGCAGTATTTT.